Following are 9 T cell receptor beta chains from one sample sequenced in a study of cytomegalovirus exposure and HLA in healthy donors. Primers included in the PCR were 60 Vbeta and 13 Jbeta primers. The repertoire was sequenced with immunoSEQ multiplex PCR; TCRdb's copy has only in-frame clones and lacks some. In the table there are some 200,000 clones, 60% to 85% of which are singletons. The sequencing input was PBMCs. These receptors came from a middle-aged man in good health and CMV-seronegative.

The CDR3 sequence is CASGQLAGSYNEQFF. In nucleotides, the CDR3 is TGTGCCAGCGGTCAGTTAGCGGGGAGTTACAATGAGCAGTTCTTC. This chain links TRBV4-2 with TRBJ2-1; 8 nucleotides agree with TRBD2. Losses at the gene ends were 8 bases for V and 4 bases for J; bases not matched to a gene: 10. Germline CDR1 LGHNA, CDR2 YNFKEQ. The CDR3 loop spans 15 amino acids.

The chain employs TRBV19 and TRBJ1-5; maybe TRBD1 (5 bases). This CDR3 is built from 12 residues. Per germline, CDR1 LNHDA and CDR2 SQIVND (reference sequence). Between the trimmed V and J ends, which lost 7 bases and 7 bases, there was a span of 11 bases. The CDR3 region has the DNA TGTGCCAGTACTTTTGGGGGGCAGCCCCAGCATTTT. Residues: CASTFGGQPQHF.

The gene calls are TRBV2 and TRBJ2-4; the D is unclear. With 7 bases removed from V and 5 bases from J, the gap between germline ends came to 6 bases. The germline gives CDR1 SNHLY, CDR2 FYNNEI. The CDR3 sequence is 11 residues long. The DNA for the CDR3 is TGTGCCAGCAAACGGGAAAACATTCAGTACTTC. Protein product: CASKRENIQYF.

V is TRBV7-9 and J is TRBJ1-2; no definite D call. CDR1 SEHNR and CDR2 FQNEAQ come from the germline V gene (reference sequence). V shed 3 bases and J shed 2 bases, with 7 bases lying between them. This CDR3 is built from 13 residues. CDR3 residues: CASSLNTNYGYTF. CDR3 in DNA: TGTGCCAGCAGCTTGAACACCAACTATGGCTACACCTTC.

The CDR3: CSVEGRVDRGGLAGVPSTDTQYF. The CDR3 DNA reads TGCAGCGTTGAAGGGAGGGTGGACAGGGGAGGGCTAGCGGGAGTGCCGAGCACAGATACGCAGTATTTT. V is TRBV29-1 and J is TRBJ2-3; a possible D gene is TRBD2 (10 bases). The length of the CDR3 is 23 residues. Germline-derived CDR1 and CDR2 are SQVTM and ANQGSEA. Trimming left V 1 base short and J 0 bases short, with 35 bases between.

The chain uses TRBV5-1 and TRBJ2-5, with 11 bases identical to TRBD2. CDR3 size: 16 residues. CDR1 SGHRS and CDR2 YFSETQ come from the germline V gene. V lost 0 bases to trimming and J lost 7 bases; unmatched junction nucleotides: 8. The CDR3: CASSLDSLAGGRTQYF. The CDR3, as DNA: TGCGCCAGCAGCTTGGATTCTCTAGCGGGAGGAAGGACCCAGTACTTC.

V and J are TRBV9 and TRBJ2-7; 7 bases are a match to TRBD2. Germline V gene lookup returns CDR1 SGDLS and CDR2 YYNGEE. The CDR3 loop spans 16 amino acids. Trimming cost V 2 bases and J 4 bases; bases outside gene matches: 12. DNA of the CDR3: TGTGCCAGCAGCGTGGCCGTCGGGGCTAGCGGATACGAGCAGTACTTC. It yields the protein CASSVAVGASGYEQYF.

The CDR3 here is CASRGTGLGYGYTF. The DNA of the CDR3 is TGTGCCAGCAGGGGGACAGGGCTCGGGTATGGCTACACCTTC. The V gene is TRBV25-1, the J gene TRBJ1-2; 9 positions match TRBD1. The CDR3 has 14 residues. V was clipped by 6 bases and J by 5 bases; unmatched bases: 7. The V gene's germline CDR1 is MGHDK and CDR2 SYGVNS.

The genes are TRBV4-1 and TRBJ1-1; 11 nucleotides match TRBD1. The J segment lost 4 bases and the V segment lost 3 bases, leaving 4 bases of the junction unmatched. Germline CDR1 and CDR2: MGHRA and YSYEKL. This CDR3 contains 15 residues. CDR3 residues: CASSQPGQGVTEAFF. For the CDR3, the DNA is TGCGCCAGCAGCCAGCCGGGACAGGGGGTCACTGAAGCTTTCTTT.